These 21 T cell receptor beta chains originate from one sample sequenced in a study of blood T cell repertoires in COVID-19. Clones were sequenced by immunoSEQ multiplex PCR, and TCRdb holds only the in-frame ones, with some missing. Of 93,000 or so clones detected, 87% appear once; the ten largest clones hold approximately 3.1%. Sequencing was done on a sample of peripheral blood. The receptors shown here come from a man in his fifties or sixties in a cohort sampled during active COVID-19.

The chain recombines TRBV5-1 with TRBJ2-5; TRBD2 matches 12 bases. J lost 5 bases, V lost 3 bases, and 11 bases had no gene match. Germline V gene lookup returns CDR1 SGHRS and CDR2 YFSETQ. The CDR3 has 17 residues. The CDR3 here is CASSSSSGGALFETQYF. The CDR3 DNA is TGCGCCAGCAGCTCTTCTAGCGGGGGGGCCCTTTTCGAGACCCAGTACTTC.

The rearrangement uses TRBV2 and TRBJ1-1, with D perhaps matching TRBD1 (6 bases). The CDR3 covers 13 residues. Germline V gives CDR1 SNHLY, CDR2 FYNNEI. Trimming left V 6 bases short and J 0 bases short, with 8 bases between. In DNA form, the CDR3 reads TGTGCCAGCAGAGGACAGATGAACACTGAAGCTTTCTTT. Translated, it gives CASRGQMNTEAFF.

This clone was seen just once. The rearrangement joins TRBV7-2 to TRBJ2-7; TRBD2 matches 9 bases. With V trimmed by 4 bases and J by 5 bases, 9 bases remained unmatched. Germline V gene lookup returns CDR1 SGHTA and CDR2 FQGNSA. The CDR3 has 15 amino acids. Written as DNA, the CDR3 is TGTGCCAGCAGCTCTGGGGGGCTAGCGGGGCACGAGCAGTACTTC. Protein sequence: CASSSGGLAGHEQYF.

This chain joins TRBV11-3 and TRBJ2-7; TRBD1 agrees at 7 bases. This CDR3 is built from 13 residues. The germline CDR1 and CDR2 sequences are SGHNT and YENEEA. Unmatched junction bases numbered 3, after V lost 5 bases and J lost 2 bases. As DNA, the CDR3 is TGTGCCAGCAGCCCAGGGACAGCCTACGAGCAGTACTTC. Protein product: CASSPGTAYEQYF.

The chain has TRBV6-5 and TRBJ1-3; D gene uncertain. CDR3 length equals 15 residues. Germline-derived CDR1 and CDR2 are MNHEY and SVGAGI. V lost 6 bases, J lost 0 bases, and 12 bases lay in between. The CDR3 DNA is TGTGCCAGCAGCCGCGGTGGACTCTCTGGAAACACCATATATTTT. It specifies CASSRGGLSGNTIYF.

The chain has TRBV28 and TRBJ2-5, with 8 bases identical to TRBD1. Unmatched junction bases numbered 6, after V lost 2 bases and J lost 7 bases. CDR3 size: 14 residues. Germline V gene lookup returns CDR1 MDHEN and CDR2 SYDVKM. CDR3 amino acids: CASSLDTGGLTQYF. CDR3 nucleotides: TGTGCCAGCAGTTTAGATACAGGGGGTTTGACCCAGTACTTC.

The chain recombines TRBV6-2 or TRBV6-3 with TRBJ1-5; D remains ambiguous. The CDR3 is 15 residues long. CDR1 is MNHEY and CDR2 is SVGEGT in the germline V gene. Trimming removed 2 bases at V and 0 bases at J, with 8 bases between. CDR3 nucleotides: TGTGCCAGCAGTTACGGGCAGAATAGCAATCAGCCCCAGCATTTT. Translating it yields CASSYGQNSNQPQHF.

The chain carries TRBV7-2 and TRBJ1-4; D not certain. The germline V and J ends were trimmed by 5 bases and 0 bases, with 13 bases remaining between them. Germline V gives CDR1 SGHTA, CDR2 FQGNSA. The CDR3 covers 16 residues. The chain's CDR3 is CASSPRAGPTNEKLFF. In nucleotides, the CDR3 is TGTGCCAGCAGCCCGAGGGCGGGTCCAACTAATGAAAAACTGTTTTTT. The whole variable domain, remainder taken from reference TRBV7-2 and TRBJ1-4, is GAGVSQSPSNKVTEKGKDVELRCDPISGHTALYWYRQSLGQGLEFLIYFQGNSAPDKSGLPSDRFSAERTGGSVSTLTIQRTQQEDSAVYLCASSPRAGPTNEKLFFGSGTQLSVL.

The chain links TRBV2 to TRBJ2-7, with D unresolved. The CDR3 runs 13 residues. Trimming removed 4 bases from V and 9 bases from J, with 16 bases in between. CDR1 is SNHLY and CDR2 is FYNNEI in the germline V gene. The CDR3 DNA reads as TGTGCCAGCAGTGCTAATACCGGGTCCGTGCAGTACGTC. It is translated as CASSANTGSVQYV.

CDR3 residues: CASSRAGTANTGELFF. CDR3 coding DNA: TGTGCCAGCAGTCGCGCCGGGACAGCGAACACCGGGGAGCTGTTTTTT. The chain carries TRBV2 and TRBJ2-2; 7 bases fit TRBD1. Trimming at V came to 5 bases and at J to 0 bases, leaving 6 bases not matched to a gene. The CDR3 is made up of 16 amino acids. The germline gives CDR1 SNHLY, CDR2 FYNNEI.

The chain couples TRBV11-2 to TRBJ2-7; 15 positions agree with TRBD2. Germline loops: CDR1 SGHAT, CDR2 FQNNGV. CDR3 size: 17 residues. With 1 base clipped from V and 4 bases from J, the junction kept 5 bases outside the gene matches. The CDR3 DNA is TGTGCCAGCAGCTTAGGCGCCGGGACTAGCGGGGGGTACGAGCAGTACGTC. Protein: CASSLGAGTSGGYEQYV.

The genes are TRBV11-2 and TRBJ2-2; maybe TRBD2 (6 bases). V was cut by 1 base and J by 4 bases, with 10 bases left in between. Germline V gene data show CDR1 as SGHAT and CDR2 as FQNNGV. The CDR3 is made up of 15 amino acids. The CDR3 DNA reads as TGTGCCAGCAGCTTAGTCAGCGGGCCCACCGGGGAGCTGTTTTTT. It encodes CASSLVSGPTGELFF. The whole variable domain, remainder taken from reference TRBV11-2 and TRBJ2-2, is EAGVAQSPRYKIIEKRQSVAFWCNPISGHATLYWYQQILGQGPKLLIQFQNNGVVDDSQLPKDRFSAERLKGVDSTLKIQPAKLEDSAVYLCASSLVSGPTGELFFGEGSRLTVL.

V and J are TRBV6-5 and TRBJ2-2, with TRBD2 as a possible D gene (6 bases). Germline assignment: CDR1 MNHEY and CDR2 SVGAGI. V shed 5 bases and J shed 0 bases, with 10 bases lying between them. The CDR3 contains 15 residues. Here the CDR3 DNA reads TGTGCCAGCAGTCCGGGACTCGCGAACACCGGGGAGCTGTTTTTT. Translated, it gives CASSPGLANTGELFF.

This clone has a handful of counts. The chain joins TRBV6-5 to TRBJ2-7, with 10 bases identical to TRBD1. The germline V gene encodes CDR1 MNHEY and CDR2 SVGAGI. The trim removed 10 bases at V and 9 bases at J, leaving 9 bases unmatched. This CDR3 has 12 residues. CDR3 DNA sequence: TGTGCCACCTCCGGGACAGGGGCTGGGCAGTACGTC. This encodes CATSGTGAGQYV.

The chain couples TRBV5-1 to TRBJ2-1, with 8 bases lining up with TRBD2. V trimming: 0 bases; J trimming: 3 bases; junction bases outside the gene matches: 5. The CDR3 runs 16 residues. Looked up from germline, CDR1 is SGHRS and CDR2 is YFSETQ. The CDR3 nucleotides read TGCGCCAGCAGCTTGGCAGCGGGGGTAGTCTACAATGAGCAGTTCTTC. Translated: CASSLAAGVVYNEQFF.

The V gene is TRBV9, the J gene TRBJ2-1; the D gene is possibly TRBD2 (5 bases). Trimming stripped 4 bases from V and 7 bases from J, with 18 bases between. The CDR3 covers 15 residues. Germline CDR1 and CDR2: SGDLS and YYNGEE. The CDR3 region is CASSPRSGNWNEQFF. CDR3 DNA sequence: TGTGCCAGCAGCCCCCGCTCCGGGAACTGGAATGAGCAGTTCTTC. The full variable domain, in which reference TRBV9 and TRBJ2-1 provide the parts outside the CDR3, is DSGVTQTPKHLITATGQRVTLRCSPRSGDLSVYWYQQSLDQGLQFLIQYYNGEERAKGNILERFSAQQFPDLHSELNLSSLELGDSALYFCASSPRSGNWNEQFFGPGTRLTVL.

CDR3 sequence (DNA): TGTGCCAGCGAGCGCCGGGGGGGCTCCTACGAGCAGTACTTC. Its translation: CASERRGGSYEQYF. The V gene is TRBV3-1 (or the pseudogene TRBV3-2), the J gene TRBJ2-7; 8 bases agree with TRBD2. V was clipped by 8 bases and J by 0 bases; unmatched bases: 6. Germline CDR1 is LGHDT and CDR2 is YNNKEL (reference sequence). The CDR3 totals 14 residues.

This clone was observed a few times. The V gene is TRBV6-2 or TRBV6-3, the J gene TRBJ1-1; D might be TRBD1 (5 bases). Germline V CDR1 and CDR2: MNHEY, SVGEGT. The CDR3 runs to 15 residues. Trimming stripped 4 bases from V and 6 bases from J, with 18 bases between. This CDR3 reads CASSSAGHRQPEAFF. In DNA form, the CDR3 reads TGTGCCAGCAGTTCGGCAGGGCATCGTCAGCCTGAAGCTTTCTTT.

V usage is TRBV5-6 and J usage is TRBJ2-4; a possible D gene is TRBD2 (6 bases). Per the germline V gene, CDR1 is SGHDT and CDR2 is YYEEEE. Trimming left V 2 bases short and J 3 bases short, with 12 bases between. The CDR3 runs to 15 residues. CDR3 protein: CASSFRPGGKNIQYF. Here the CDR3 DNA reads TGTGCCAGCAGCTTCCGGCCCGGGGGCAAAAACATTCAGTACTTC.

The chain recombines TRBV7-2 with TRBJ2-5; a weak D match, TRBD1 (6 bases). The CDR3 covers 13 residues. Germline V gene data show CDR1 as SGHTA and CDR2 as FQGNSA. V shed 5 bases and J shed 1 base, with 8 bases lying between them. CDR3 DNA: TGTGCCAGCAGCCGAGGGGGCCAAGAGACCCAGTACTTC. Protein product: CASSRGGQETQYF.

V gene TRBV6-4 combines with J gene TRBJ2-3; 11 bases agree with TRBD2. The CDR3 spans 17 residues. Germline lookup yields CDR1 MRHNA and CDR2 SNTAGT. With V trimmed by 4 bases and J by 6 bases, 12 bases remained unmatched. This CDR3 is CASSAEDSGGDTDTQYF. CDR3 sequence (DNA): TGTGCCAGCAGTGCCGAAGATAGCGGGGGGGACACGGATACGCAGTATTTT.